This entry lists 10 T cell receptor beta chains sequenced from one sample in a study of CD8+ T cells in alopecia areata. The treatment is: oral pan-JAK inhibitor, 5-10 mg twice daily. Alopecia areata patients had lesional scalp punch biopsies and peripheral blood taken from them. RNA, once extracted, was reverse transcribed into cDNA for use as the sequencing template. Sequenced by immunoSEQ multiplex PCR; TCRdb stores in-frame clones only, minus some. Of about 13,000 clones in the sample, 68% were seen once. The material sequenced was skin, taken at week 4, from a patient treated with tofacitinib. These receptors all stem from a human donor with alopecia areata.

The rearrangement links TRBV11-3 to TRBJ2-1; D perhaps matches TRBD1 (6 bases). This CDR3 comprises 14 residues. Per germline, CDR1 SGHNT and CDR2 YENEEA. The V gene lost 1 base and the J gene lost 8 bases, with 12 bases spanning the gap. The CDR3 DNA follows: TGTGCCAGCAGCTTAGCAGGCAGGGGATATGAGCAGTTCTTC. Encoded protein: CASSLAGRGYEQFF.

V and J are TRBV5-1 and TRBJ1-2; possibly TRBD1 for D (5 bases). The CDR3 covers 14 residues. CDR1 SGHRS and CDR2 YFSETQ come from the germline V gene. Deletions cut 1 base from V and 5 bases from J, with 12 bases between. CDR3 loop: CASSLPRAGYGYTF. CDR3 in DNA: TGCGCCAGCAGCTTGCCCAGGGCGGGTTATGGCTACACCTTC.

This clone showed up just a few times. J is TRBJ1-4 and V is TRBV6-1; 8 bases agree with TRBD1. The germline gives CDR1 MNHNS, CDR2 SASEGT. The V and J ends lost 5 bases and 11 bases, in that order; junction bases with no gene match: 10. This CDR3 comprises 14 residues. The CDR3 DNA is TGTGCCAGCAGTCGTCCGACAGGGGAGGGGAAACTGTTTTTT. Amino acid sequence: CASSRPTGEGKLFF.

This chain connects TRBV27 to TRBJ1-1; D is undetermined. The germline gives CDR1 MNHEY, CDR2 SMNVEV (reference sequence). The V and J ends lost 5 bases and 1 base respectively, with 11 bases between them. This CDR3 is built from 14 residues. CDR3 loop: CASSQIRGNTEAFF. The CDR3 DNA sequence: TGTGCCAGCAGTCAAATTCGAGGGAACACTGAAGCTTTCTTT.

This rearrangement joins TRBV18 to TRBJ2-2, with D perhaps matching TRBD1 (5 bases). Germline V gene sequence: CDR1 KGHSH, CDR2 LQKENI. The CDR3 has 16 residues. The germline V and J ends were trimmed by 1 base and 2 bases, with 11 bases remaining between them. CDR3 in DNA: TGTGCCAGCTCACCACGGCGTCAGGGTAACACCGGGGAGCTGTTTTTT. Its protein product is CASSPRRQGNTGELFF.

This rearrangement joins TRBV7-2 to TRBJ2-5, with D maybe TRBD2 (6 bases). CDR1 is SGHTA and CDR2 is FQGNSA in the germline V gene. The V end was cut by 3 bases, the J end by 9 bases, with 11 bases between. This CDR3 has 12 amino acids. The CDR3, as DNA: TGTGCCAGCAGCTTGCTAGGCGGGGCCCAGTACTTC. Protein product: CASSLLGGAQYF. Full variable domain (rest looked up from reference TRBV7-2 and TRBJ2-5): GAGVSQSPSNKVTEKGKDVELRCDPISGHTALYWYRQSLGQGLEFLIYFQGNSAPDKSGLPSDRFSAERTGGSVSTLTIQRTQQEDSAVYLCASSLLGGAQYFGPGTRLLVL.

Details on this clone: It is unclear where the CDR3 begins or ends on the DNA, so no DNA is shown, and the CDR3 is as TCRdb lists it. The V call is TRBV6-5, the J call TRBJ1-2. Germline values: CDR1 MNHEY, CDR2 SVGAGI. The CDR3 comprises 12 residues, both ends counted. CDR3 protein: CASARRAGDYTF.

The rearrangement links TRBV7-8 to TRBJ2-3, with D tentatively TRBD1 or TRBD2 (7 bases each). This CDR3 is 15 amino acids long. Trimming removed 0 bases from V and 3 bases from J, with 10 bases in between. CDR1 and CDR2 (germline): SGHVS, FQNEAQ. Written as DNA, the CDR3 is TGTGCCAGCAGCTTAGCCAGGGGGGGGACAGATACGCAGTATTTT. This translates into CASSLARGGTDTQYF.

The V gene is TRBV4-1, the J gene TRBJ2-7; 10 bases are a match to TRBD2. CDR1 is MGHRA, CDR2 YSYEKL, per germline. The CDR3 runs to 15 residues. The J segment lost 4 bases and the V segment lost 4 bases, leaving 7 bases of the junction unmatched. The CDR3 sequence: CASSLTSGETYEQYF. As DNA, the CDR3 is TGCGCCAGCAGCCTCACTAGCGGGGAGACTTACGAGCAGTACTTC.

This clone was seen once. This chain links TRBV6-5 with TRBJ2-3; 9 bases fit TRBD2. Germline V gene lookup returns CDR1 MNHEY and CDR2 SVGAGI. CDR3 length: 15 residues. V lost 2 bases, J lost 5 bases, and 5 bases stayed unmatched. The CDR3 sequence is CASSYGTSRGDTQYF. In DNA form, the CDR3 reads TGTGCCAGCAGTTACGGGACTAGCAGGGGAGATACGCAGTATTTT.